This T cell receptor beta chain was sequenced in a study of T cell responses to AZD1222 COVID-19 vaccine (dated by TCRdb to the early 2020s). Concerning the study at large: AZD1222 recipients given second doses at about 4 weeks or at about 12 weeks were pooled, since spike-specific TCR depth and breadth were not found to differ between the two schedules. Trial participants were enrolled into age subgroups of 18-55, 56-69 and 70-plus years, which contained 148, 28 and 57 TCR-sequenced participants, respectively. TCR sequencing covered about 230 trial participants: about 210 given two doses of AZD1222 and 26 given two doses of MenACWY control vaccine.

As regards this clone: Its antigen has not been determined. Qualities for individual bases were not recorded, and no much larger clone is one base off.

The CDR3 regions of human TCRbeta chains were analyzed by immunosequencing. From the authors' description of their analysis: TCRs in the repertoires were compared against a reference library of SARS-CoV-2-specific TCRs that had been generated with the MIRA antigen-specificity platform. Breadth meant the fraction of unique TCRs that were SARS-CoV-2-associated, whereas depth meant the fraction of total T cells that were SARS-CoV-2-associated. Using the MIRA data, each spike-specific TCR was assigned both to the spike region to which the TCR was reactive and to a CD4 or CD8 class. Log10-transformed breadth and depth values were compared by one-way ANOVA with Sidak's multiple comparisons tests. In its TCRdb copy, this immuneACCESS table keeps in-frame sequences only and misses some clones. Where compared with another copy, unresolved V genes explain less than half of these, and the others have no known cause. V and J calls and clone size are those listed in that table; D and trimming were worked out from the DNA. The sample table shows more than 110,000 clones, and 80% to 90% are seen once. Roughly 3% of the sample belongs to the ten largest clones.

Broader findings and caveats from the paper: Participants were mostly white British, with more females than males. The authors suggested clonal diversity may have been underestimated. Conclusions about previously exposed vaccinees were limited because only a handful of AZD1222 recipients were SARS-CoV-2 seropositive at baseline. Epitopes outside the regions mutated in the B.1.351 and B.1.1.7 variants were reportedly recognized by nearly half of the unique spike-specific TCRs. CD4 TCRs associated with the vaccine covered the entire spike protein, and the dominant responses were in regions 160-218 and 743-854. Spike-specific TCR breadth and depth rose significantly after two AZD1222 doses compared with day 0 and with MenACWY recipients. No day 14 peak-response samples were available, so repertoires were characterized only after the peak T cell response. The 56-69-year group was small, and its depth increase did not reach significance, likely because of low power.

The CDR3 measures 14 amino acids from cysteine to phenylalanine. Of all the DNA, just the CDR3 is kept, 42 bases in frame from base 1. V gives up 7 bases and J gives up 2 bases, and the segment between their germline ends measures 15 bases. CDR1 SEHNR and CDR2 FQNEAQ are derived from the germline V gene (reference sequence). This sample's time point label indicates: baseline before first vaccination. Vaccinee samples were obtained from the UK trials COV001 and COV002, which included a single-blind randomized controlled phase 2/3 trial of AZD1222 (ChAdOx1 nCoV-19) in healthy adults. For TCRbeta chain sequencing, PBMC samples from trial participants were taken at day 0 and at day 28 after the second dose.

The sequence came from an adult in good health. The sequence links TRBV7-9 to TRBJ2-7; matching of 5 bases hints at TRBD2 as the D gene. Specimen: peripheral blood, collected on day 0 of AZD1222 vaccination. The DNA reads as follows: TGTGCCAGCACCAAGGAGGTCCTAACCTACGAGCAGTACTTC. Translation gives CASTKEVLTYEQYF.